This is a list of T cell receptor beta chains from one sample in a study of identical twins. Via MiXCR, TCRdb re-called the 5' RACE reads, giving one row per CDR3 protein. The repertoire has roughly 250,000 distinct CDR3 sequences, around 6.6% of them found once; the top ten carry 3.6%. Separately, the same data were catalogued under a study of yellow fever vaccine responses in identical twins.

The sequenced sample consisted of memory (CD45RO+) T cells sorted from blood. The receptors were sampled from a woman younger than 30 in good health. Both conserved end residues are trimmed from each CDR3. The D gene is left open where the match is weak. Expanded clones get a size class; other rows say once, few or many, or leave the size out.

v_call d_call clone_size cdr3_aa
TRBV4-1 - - ASSQERRVLETQY
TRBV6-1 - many ASSQNILTYGYT
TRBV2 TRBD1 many ASGQGGDSFSQPQH
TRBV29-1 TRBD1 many SATVGQGYGYT
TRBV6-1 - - ASSVTYTNEQF
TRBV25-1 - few ASSSLATNEKLF
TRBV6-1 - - ASSELGTGNTIY
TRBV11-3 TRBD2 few ASSAGGKETQY
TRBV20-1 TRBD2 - SATGTRSNEQF
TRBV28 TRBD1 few ASSLNRGGTGGSPQH
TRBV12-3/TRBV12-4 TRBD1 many ASSSGGNNSPLH
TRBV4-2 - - ASSQDVVGAIYEQY
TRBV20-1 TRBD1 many SARDNRGLTQPQH
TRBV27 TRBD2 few ASSLSGGRQWDTQY
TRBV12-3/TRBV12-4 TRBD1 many ASETGTKVTSTEAF
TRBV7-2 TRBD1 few ASSYPGQGGTEQF
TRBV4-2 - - ASSPSGTSGANVLT
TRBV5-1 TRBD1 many ASSLAGTGGESYT
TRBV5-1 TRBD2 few ASSLGSSGAQETQY
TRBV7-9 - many ASSRTFSTDTQY
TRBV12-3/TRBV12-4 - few ASSPQGGLGTEAF
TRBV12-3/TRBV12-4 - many ASSLQGSMEPQH
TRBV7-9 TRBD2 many ASSPLRTSGSDEQY
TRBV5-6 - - ASSLGQVASPLH
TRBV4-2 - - ASSLREEGTDTQY
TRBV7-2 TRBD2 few ASGEGPATVNEQF
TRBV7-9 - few ASSTMEGGDKDNEQF
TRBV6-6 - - ASRAGGENIQY
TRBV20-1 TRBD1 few SARAGGQTYYGYT
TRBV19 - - ASTMGHGYT
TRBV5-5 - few ASSLEITGNEQY
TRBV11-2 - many ASINGVNTEAF
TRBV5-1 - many ASSPDKTQY
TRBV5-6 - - ASSAFGWGGYNEQF